The clone carrying this T cell receptor (beta chain) has just a few counts. Here immunoSEQ multiplex PCR was the method, and the copy in TCRdb shows in-frame clones only, minus some. The sample has tens of thousands of clones; more than 85% are singletons. The sample originates from a study of blood T cell repertoires in COVID-19. Study as a whole: Collection of acute and convalescent COVID-19 samples took place in the United States, Italy and Spain.

The sequencing sample was made of peripheral blood. This clonotype originated in a human donor with active COVID-19. The donor label of this sample is uncertain.

The CDR3 loop reads CASSYDRGDDEQYF. CDR3 sequence (DNA): TGTGCCAGCAGTTACGACAGGGGTGACGACGAGCAGTACTTC. The gene calls are TRBV2 and TRBJ2-7; 8 nucleotides agree with TRBD1. In germline, CDR1 is SNHLY, CDR2 FYNNEI. J gave up 5 bases and V 5 bases, and 8 bases lay outside the gene matches. The length of the CDR3 is 14 residues.